This T cell receptor beta chain originates from a study of blood T cell repertoires in COVID-19. Whole-study context: Samples of COVID-19 (acute and convalescent) were obtained from the United States, Italy and Spain. The analysed material was cDNA or gDNA that came from T cells, B-cell-depleted T cells, or PBMCs.

V lost 6 bases and J lost 4, with 11 bases in between. Germline CDR1 and CDR2: KGHSH and LQKENI. CDR3 length: 13 residues. Patients from Seattle were sampled longitudinally, starting during active infection. Original data processing: Counts of nucleated cells, estimated from reference gene primer amplification, were obtained. Repertoires were generated with immunoSEQ multiplex PCR, while TCRdb's copy carries only in-frame clones and drops some. Clone size and V and J calls were adopted from that table, with D and trimming inferred from the DNA. The sample lists some 300,000 clones, around 89% occurring once.

The chain employs TRBV18 and TRBJ2-3; possible D gene TRBD2, 6 bases. Sequenced material: peripheral blood. The TCR was taken from a woman aged 35 to 49 with COVID-19, enrolled during active disease. In nucleotides, the CDR3 is TGTGCCAGCTCTCCCGGGAGAGCAGATACGCAGTATTTT. Translating it yields CASSPGRADTQYF.